One sample yielded the 13 T cell receptor beta chains listed below, sequenced in a study of Ad26.COV2.S vaccination and SARS-CoV-2 variants (dated by TCRdb to the early 2020s). Libraries came from the immunoSEQ multiplex PCR assay. The table was pulled from immuneACCESS by TCRdb, which kept in-frame rearrangements only. Such tables lose some clones; where checked, under half of the loss comes from unresolved V genes, and the rest has no known cause. The sample records hundreds of thousands of clones, 75% to 90% of which are singletons. The ten largest clonotypes hold about 2.5% of the sample. The treatment or condition label for this specimen denotes: approximately 18 received Ad26.COV2.S at low or high dose, single or two shots; roughly 5 received placebo; per-sample allocation not given. For vaccine and placebo recipients, the sequenced repertoires came from samples collected on day 63 after the first injection.

Source: peripheral blood, taken in a trial of Ad26.COV2.S vaccine versus placebo. Every receptor here comes from a person aged 18 to 65 who received the Ad26.COV2.S COVID-19 vaccine or a placebo.

Only a few counts were recorded for this clone. Other DNA sequences in the same sample also yield this CDR3. The V gene is TRBV5-1, the J gene TRBJ1-2; possible D gene TRBD1, 5 bases. Germline V gene data show CDR1 as SGHRS and CDR2 as YFSETQ. The CDR3 spans 15 residues. V lost 1 base and J 6 bases, leaving 16 bases between the germline ends. The CDR3 sequence is CASSLSGQGADGYTF. The CDR3 nucleotides read TGCGCCAGCAGCTTGAGCGGCCAAGGGGCGGATGGCTACACCTTC.

Notes on this clone: The junction departs from the called germline gene at one end, perhaps through a read error. The chain links TRBV11-3 to TRBJ1-1, with unresolved D. Germline V gives CDR1 SGHNT, CDR2 YENEEA. The CDR3 is 9 residues long. The CDR3 nucleotides read TGTGCCAGCAGCCCCCCCCCGATCTTT. Protein product: CASSPPPIF.

This clone was recorded only once. V and J are TRBV5-1 and TRBJ2-1; D gene ambiguous. Germline values: CDR1 SGHRS, CDR2 YFSETQ. The ends were cut back, 1 base at V and 5 bases at J, with 10 bases in the middle. CDR3 length equals 14 residues. The CDR3 reads CASSLFSTNNEQFF. CDR3 DNA: TGCGCCAGCAGCTTGTTCAGCACAAACAATGAGCAGTTCTTC.

This clone came up once. The chain links TRBV3-1 (or the pseudogene TRBV3-2) to TRBJ1-1, with TRBD1 matching over 7 bases. The CDR3 runs to 15 residues. Per the germline V gene, CDR1 is LGHDT and CDR2 is YNNKEL (reference sequence). The ends lost 4 bases at V and 1 base at J; junction bases unmatched: 6. The CDR3 DNA sequence: TGTGCCAGCAGCCGTAGGCCAGGGGGGAACACTGAAGCTTTCTTT. It specifies CASSRRPGGNTEAFF.

The CDR3 protein is CASSGPSWGTEAFF. The CDR3 DNA is TGCGCCAGCAGCGGGCCCTCTTGGGGCACTGAAGCTTTCTTT. V usage is TRBV5-1 and J usage is TRBJ1-1; D uncertain. Germline CDR1 and CDR2: SGHRS and YFSETQ. CDR3 length: 14 amino acids. Trimming shortened V by 4 bases and J by 4 bases, and 14 bases separated the two germline ends.

The chain combines TRBV19 with TRBJ1-4, with D unresolved. The ends were cut back, 1 base at V and 4 bases at J, with 10 bases in the middle. The CDR3 covers 15 residues. The germline V gene encodes CDR1 LNHDA and CDR2 SQIVND (reference sequence). This chain's CDR3 is CASSIGGTGNEKLFF. In DNA, the CDR3 is TGTGCCAGTAGTATAGGGGGAACGGGTAATGAAAAACTGTTTTTT.

V usage is TRBV2 and J usage is TRBJ1-2, with unresolved D. V lost 7 bases, J lost 1 base, and 10 bases lay in between. Germline CDR1 reads SNHLY; CDR2 reads FYNNEI. CDR3 length: 13 residues. The CDR3 nucleotides read TGTGCCAGCACGGAAGAGATTAACTATGGCTACACCTTC. Translating gives CASTEEINYGYTF.

CDR3 nucleotide sequence: TGCGCCAGCAGCCAAGAAGTGGGCACCGGGGAGCTGTTTTTT. Translation: CASSQEVGTGELFF. This chain uses TRBV4-3 with TRBJ2-2, with D unresolved. Germline CDR1 LGHNA, CDR2 YSLEER. This CDR3 region has 14 residues. The germline V and J ends were trimmed by 0 bases and 4 bases, with 6 bases remaining between them.

The chain recombines TRBV12-3 or TRBV12-4 with TRBJ2-7; D not resolved. CDR3 length equals 13 residues. Trimming removed 6 bases at V and 3 bases at J, with 12 bases between. DNA of the CDR3: TGTGCCAGCAGCCCAACGGTCTACTACGAGCAGTACTTC. Amino acids: CASSPTVYYEQYF.

This sequence joins TRBV18 and TRBJ2-3, with TRBD2 matching over 8 bases. The CDR3 runs to 17 residues. Trimming took 5 bases from V and 5 from J; bases not matched to a gene: 15. From germline, CDR1 is KGHSH and CDR2 LQKENI. CDR3 amino acids: CASSKLPGREGLDTQYF. DNA for the CDR3: TGTGCCAGCTCAAAACTACCCGGACGGGAGGGCCTAGATACGCAGTATTTT.

This clone was detected only once. The chain links TRBV2 to TRBJ1-4, with a weak D call TRBD1 (6 bases). Trimming cost V 6 bases and J 6 bases, with 11 bases left between them. This CDR3 region has 13 residues. The germline V gene has CDR1 SNHLY and CDR2 FYNNEI. CDR3 loop: CASRRGSDEKLFF. DNA of the CDR3: TGTGCCAGCAGGAGGGGGTCGGATGAAAAACTGTTTTTT.

This sequence joins TRBV4-3 and TRBJ2-7; tentatively, D is TRBD2 (6 bases). Per germline, CDR1 LGHNA and CDR2 YSLEER. The CDR3 runs 15 residues. V lost 2 bases, J lost 5 bases, and 16 bases lay in between. The CDR3 loop reads CASSQLEGRFDEQYF. CDR3 sequence (DNA): TGCGCCAGCAGCCAATTGGAGGGGAGGTTTGACGAGCAGTACTTC.

This sequence joins TRBV15 and TRBJ1-1; 7 bases agree with TRBD1. In germline, CDR1 is LNHNV, CDR2 YYDKDF (reference sequence). CDR3 length: 14 amino acids. J gave up 4 bases and V 1 base, and 3 bases lay outside the gene matches. The CDR3 DNA is TGTGCCACCAGCAGAGTGACAGGGACCACTGAAGCTTTCTTT. Residues: CATSRVTGTTEAFF.